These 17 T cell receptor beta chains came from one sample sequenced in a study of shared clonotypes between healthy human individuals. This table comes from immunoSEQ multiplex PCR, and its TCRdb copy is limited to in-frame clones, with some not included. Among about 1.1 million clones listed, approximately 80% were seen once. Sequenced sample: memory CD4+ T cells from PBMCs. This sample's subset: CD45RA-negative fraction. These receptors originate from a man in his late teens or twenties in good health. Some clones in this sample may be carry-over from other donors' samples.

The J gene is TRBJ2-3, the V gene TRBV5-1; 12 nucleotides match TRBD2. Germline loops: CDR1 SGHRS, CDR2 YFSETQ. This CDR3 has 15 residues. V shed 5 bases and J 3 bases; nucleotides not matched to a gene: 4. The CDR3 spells CASRPLAGGTDTQYF. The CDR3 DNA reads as TGCGCCAGCAGGCCACTAGCGGGAGGAACAGATACGCAGTATTTT.

The CDR3 sequence: CASSPGWGMNTEAFF. The CDR3, as DNA: TGTGCCAGCTCACCAGGGTGGGGGATGAACACTGAAGCTTTCTTT. The gene calls are TRBV18 and TRBJ1-1; tentative D call: TRBD1 (5 bases). Germline CDR1 is KGHSH and CDR2 is LQKENI. The CDR3 contains 15 residues. V was trimmed by 2 bases and J by 0 bases, leaving 10 bases between them.

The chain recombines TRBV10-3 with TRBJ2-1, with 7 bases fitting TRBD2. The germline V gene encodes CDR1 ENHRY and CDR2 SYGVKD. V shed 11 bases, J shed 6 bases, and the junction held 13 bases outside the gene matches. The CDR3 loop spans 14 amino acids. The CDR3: CASSGGGSFNEQFF. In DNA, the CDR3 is TGTGCCTCTTCGGGAGGCGGGAGTTTCAATGAGCAGTTCTTC.

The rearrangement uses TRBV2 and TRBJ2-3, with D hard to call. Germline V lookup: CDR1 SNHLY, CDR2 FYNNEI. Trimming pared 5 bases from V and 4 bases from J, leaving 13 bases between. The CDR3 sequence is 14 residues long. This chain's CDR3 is CASSSVAAADTQYF. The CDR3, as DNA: TGTGCCAGCAGTTCGGTAGCCGCGGCAGATACGCAGTATTTT.

The CDR3 bases are TGTGCCACCAGCAGAGGGGGTCCCGGGGAGCTGTTTTTT. This sequence encodes CATSRGGPGELFF. The chain has TRBV15 and TRBJ2-2; D not certain. The CDR3 covers 13 residues. From germline, CDR1 is LNHNV and CDR2 YYDKDF (reference sequence). The V end was cut by 1 base, the J end by 6 bases, with 6 bases between.

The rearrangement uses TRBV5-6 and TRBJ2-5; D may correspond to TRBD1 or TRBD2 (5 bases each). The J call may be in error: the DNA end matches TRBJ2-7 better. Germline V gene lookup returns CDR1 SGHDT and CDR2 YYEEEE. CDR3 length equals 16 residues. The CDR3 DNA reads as TGTGCCAGCAGCCCTCGAGGGTATATGGGGGTCCACGAGCAGTACTTC. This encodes CASSPRGYMGVHEQYF.

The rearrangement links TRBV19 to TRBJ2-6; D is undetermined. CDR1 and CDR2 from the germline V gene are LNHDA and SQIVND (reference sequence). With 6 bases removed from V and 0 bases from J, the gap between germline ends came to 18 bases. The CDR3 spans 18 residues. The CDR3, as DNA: TGTGCCAGTAGCCCGCTGGACGCTGGAGACTCTGGGGCCAACGTCCTGACTTTC. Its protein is CASSPLDAGDSGANVLTF.

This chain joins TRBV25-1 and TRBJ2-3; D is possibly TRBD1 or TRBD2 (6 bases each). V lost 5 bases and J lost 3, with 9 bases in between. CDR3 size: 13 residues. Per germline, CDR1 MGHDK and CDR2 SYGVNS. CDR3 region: CASSRGATDTQYF. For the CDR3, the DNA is TGTGCCAGCAGTAGGGGGGCTACAGATACGCAGTATTTT.

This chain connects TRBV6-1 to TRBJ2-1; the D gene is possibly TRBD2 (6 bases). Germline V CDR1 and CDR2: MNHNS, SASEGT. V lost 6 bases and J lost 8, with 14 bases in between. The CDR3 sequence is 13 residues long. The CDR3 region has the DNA TGTGCCAGCAGGATGCTCGGGGGTGATGAGCAGTTCTTC. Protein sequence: CASRMLGGDEQFF.

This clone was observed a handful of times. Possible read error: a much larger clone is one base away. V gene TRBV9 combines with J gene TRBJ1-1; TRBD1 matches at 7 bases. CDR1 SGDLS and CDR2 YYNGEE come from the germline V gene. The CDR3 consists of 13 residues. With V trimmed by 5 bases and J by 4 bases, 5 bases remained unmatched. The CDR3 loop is CASSSTGSTEAFF. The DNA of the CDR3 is TGTGCCAGCAGTTCGACAGGGAGCACTGAAGCTTTCTTT.

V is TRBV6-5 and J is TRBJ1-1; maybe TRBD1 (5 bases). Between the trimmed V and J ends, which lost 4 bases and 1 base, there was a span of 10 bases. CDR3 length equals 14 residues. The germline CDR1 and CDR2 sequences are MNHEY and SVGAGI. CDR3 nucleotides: TGTGCCAGCAGTTCCATAAGGGGGAACACTGAAGCTTTCTTT. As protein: CASSSIRGNTEAFF.

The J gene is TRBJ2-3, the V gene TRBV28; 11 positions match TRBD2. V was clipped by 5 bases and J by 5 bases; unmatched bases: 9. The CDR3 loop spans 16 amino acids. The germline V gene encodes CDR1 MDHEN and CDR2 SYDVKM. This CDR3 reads CASSGVSGRGRDTQYF. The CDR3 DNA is TGTGCCAGCAGTGGGGTTAGCGGGAGGGGGAGAGATACGCAGTATTTT.

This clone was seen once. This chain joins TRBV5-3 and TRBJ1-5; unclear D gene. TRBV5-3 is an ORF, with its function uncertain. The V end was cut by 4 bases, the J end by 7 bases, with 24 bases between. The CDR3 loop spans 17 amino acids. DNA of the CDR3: TGTGCCAGAAGCCCACGGGAGGAGTGGCTCGCGGGGCAGCCCCAGCATTTT. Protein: CARSPREEWLAGQPQHF.

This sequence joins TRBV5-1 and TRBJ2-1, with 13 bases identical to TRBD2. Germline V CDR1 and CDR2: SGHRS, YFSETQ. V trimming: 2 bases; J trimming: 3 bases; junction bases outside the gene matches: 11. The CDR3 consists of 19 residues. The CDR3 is CASSLKPGTSGAFYNEQFF. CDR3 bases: TGCGCCAGCAGCTTAAAACCCGGGACTAGCGGGGCTTTCTACAATGAGCAGTTCTTC.

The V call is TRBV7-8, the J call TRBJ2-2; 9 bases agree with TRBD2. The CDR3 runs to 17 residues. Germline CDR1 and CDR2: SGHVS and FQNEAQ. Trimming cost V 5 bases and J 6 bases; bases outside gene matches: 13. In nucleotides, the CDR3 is TGTGCCAGCAGCCCCCGGCCTAGCGGGAATAGTGCCGGGGAGCTGTTTTTT. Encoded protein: CASSPRPSGNSAGELFF.

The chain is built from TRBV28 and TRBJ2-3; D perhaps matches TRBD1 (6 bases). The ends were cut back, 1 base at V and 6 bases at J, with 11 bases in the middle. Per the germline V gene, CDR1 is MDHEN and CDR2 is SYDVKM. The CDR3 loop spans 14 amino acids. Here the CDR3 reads CASSLFSRGDTQYF. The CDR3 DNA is TGTGCCAGCAGTTTATTCTCGAGGGGGGATACGCAGTATTTT.

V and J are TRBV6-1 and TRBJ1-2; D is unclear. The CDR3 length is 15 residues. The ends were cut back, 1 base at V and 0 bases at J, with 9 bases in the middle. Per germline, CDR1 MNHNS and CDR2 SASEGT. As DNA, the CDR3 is TGTGCCAGCAGTGAAGTGTACTCAGCTAACTATGGCTACACCTTC. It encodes CASSEVYSANYGYTF.